One T cell receptor beta chain is described in this entry. The target antigen is unknown. Aged about 6 to 95, donors were systemically healthy Caucasians from Russia. Primed by a sample-barcoded 5' primer and a J-beta primer mix, a second PCR proceeded for 7 to 11 cycles. TCRdb re-called the 5' RACE reads with MiXCR, one entry per CDR3 protein. This table has about 830,000 distinct CDR3 sequences, about 59% appearing once. The data derive from a study of blood T cells in healthy people across ages. Study findings and constraints: Measured against age, TCR beta diversity per million T cells decreased in a roughly linear manner.

Germline loops: CDR1 SNHLY, CDR2 FYNNEI. The CDR3 loop spans 12 amino acids. V dropped 3 bases and J dropped 11 bases, with 13 bases sitting between them. Sequencing was done on a sample of blood. This rearrangement joins TRBV2 to TRBJ2-5; D possibly uses TRBD1 or TRBD2 (5 bases each). The sequence derives from a man between 25 and 39 years old in good health. CDR3 sequence (DNA): TGTGCCAGCAGTGATAAAGTAGGGGAGCAGTACTTC. Translated, it gives CASSDKVGEQYF.